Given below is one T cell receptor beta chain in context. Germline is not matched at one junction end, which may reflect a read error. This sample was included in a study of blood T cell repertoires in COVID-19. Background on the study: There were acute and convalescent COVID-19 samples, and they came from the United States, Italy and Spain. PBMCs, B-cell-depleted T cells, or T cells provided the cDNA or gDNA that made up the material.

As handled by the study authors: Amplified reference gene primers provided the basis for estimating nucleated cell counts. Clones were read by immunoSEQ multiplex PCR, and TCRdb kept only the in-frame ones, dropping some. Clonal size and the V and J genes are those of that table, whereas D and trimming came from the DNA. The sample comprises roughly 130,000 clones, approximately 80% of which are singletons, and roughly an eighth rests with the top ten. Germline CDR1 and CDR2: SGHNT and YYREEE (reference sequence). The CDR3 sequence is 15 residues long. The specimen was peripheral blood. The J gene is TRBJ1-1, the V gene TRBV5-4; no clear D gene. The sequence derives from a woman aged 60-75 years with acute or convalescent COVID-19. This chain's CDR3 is CASNLGGRMNTEAFF. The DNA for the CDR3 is TGTGCCAGCAACTTGGGCGGTAGGATGAACACTGAAGCTTTCTTT.